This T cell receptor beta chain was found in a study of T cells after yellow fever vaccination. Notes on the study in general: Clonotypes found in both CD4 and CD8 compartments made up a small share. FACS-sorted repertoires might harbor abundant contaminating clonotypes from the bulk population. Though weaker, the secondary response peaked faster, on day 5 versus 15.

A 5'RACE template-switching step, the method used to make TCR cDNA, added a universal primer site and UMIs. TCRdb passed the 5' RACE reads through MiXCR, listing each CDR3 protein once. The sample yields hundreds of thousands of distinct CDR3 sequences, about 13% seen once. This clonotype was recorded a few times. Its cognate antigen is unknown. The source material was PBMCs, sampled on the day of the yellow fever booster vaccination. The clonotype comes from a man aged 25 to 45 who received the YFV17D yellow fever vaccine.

The CDR3 sequence is CASRRTGDRNTEAFF. The CDR3 bases are TGCGCCAGCAGAAGGACCGGAGACAGGAACACTGAAGCTTTCTTT. J is TRBJ1-1 and V is TRBV5-1, with D perhaps matching TRBD1 (5 bases). Per the germline V gene, CDR1 is SGHRS and CDR2 is YFSETQ. The length of the CDR3 is 15 residues. Deletions cut 5 bases from V and 1 base from J, with 15 bases between.